The 8 T cell receptor beta chains below come from one sample, sequenced in a study of beta chain features in type 1 diabetes. Regarding the study as a whole: Moderate but significant shortening of TCRB CDR3s was recorded in all four CD4+ subsets from Type 1 diabetes patients.

Expressed TCRB transcripts were sequenced because the isolated RNA had all been reverse transcribed beforehand. Assay used: immunoSEQ multiplex PCR; TCRdb lists only in-frame clones, some missing. The sample includes over 20,000 clones, around half seen only once; the top ten take 0.3%. Which antigens these TCRs recognize remains unknown. The sample consisted of stem cell memory CD4+ T cells from blood. These receptors came from a man aged 30 to 45 with type 1 diabetes.

This clone was observed a few times. The chain joins TRBV6-1 to TRBJ2-1; weak D call: TRBD2 (5 bases). Trimming stripped 2 bases from V and 0 bases from J, with 11 bases between. CDR1 and CDR2 from the germline V gene are MNHNS and SASEGT. This CDR3 region has 16 residues. The CDR3 DNA reads as TGTGCCAGCAGTGAATCGATAGCGAGCTCCTACAATGAGCAGTTCTTC. This encodes CASSESIASSYNEQFF.

This clone has a handful of counts. The genes are TRBV6-6 and TRBJ1-2, with 7 bases matching TRBD1. The CDR3 length is 15 residues. Trimming at V came to 4 bases and at J to 3 bases, leaving 8 bases not matched to a gene. Germline V CDR1 and CDR2: MNHNY, SVGAGI (reference sequence). The CDR3 DNA sequence: TGTGCCAGCAGTTCTAAACAGGGGCTAGACTATGGCTACACCTTC. Its protein product is CASSSKQGLDYGYTF.

V usage is TRBV9 and J usage is TRBJ2-5, with TRBD2 as a possible D gene (6 bases). TRBJ2-7 matches the DNA end more closely, so the J call is doubtful. The CDR3 totals 13 residues. CDR1 and CDR2 from the germline V gene are SGDLS and YYNGEE. The CDR3 here is CASSPTPEGEQYF. CDR3 coding DNA: TGTGCCAGCAGCCCGACCCCGGAGGGCGAGCAGTACTTC.

The chain joins TRBV6-5 to TRBJ1-2, with no clear D. The CDR3 has 14 residues. With 5 bases removed from V and 2 bases from J, the gap between germline ends came to 12 bases. The germline CDR1 and CDR2 sequences are MNHEY and SVGAGI. The CDR3 region has the DNA TGTGCCAGCAGTCGCTCTTTCCTAAACTATGGCTACACCTTC. Amino acids: CASSRSFLNYGYTF.

The chain recombines TRBV2 with TRBJ2-2; no reliable D call. The germline V gene has CDR1 SNHLY and CDR2 FYNNEI. The CDR3 is made up of 15 amino acids. With 4 bases removed from V and 2 bases from J, the gap between germline ends came to 11 bases. CDR3 nucleotides: TGTGCCAGCAGTGGATCTAGTACCAACACCGGGGAGCTGTTTTTT. It is translated as CASSGSSTNTGELFF.

The gene calls are TRBV7-9 and TRBJ2-1; D is perhaps TRBD2 (7 bases). In germline, CDR1 is SEHNR, CDR2 FQNEAQ (reference sequence). The CDR3 length is 15 residues. V dropped 4 bases and J dropped 2 bases, with 12 bases sitting between them. The CDR3 loop reads CASSSTGRAYNEQFF. The CDR3 DNA reads TGTGCCAGCAGCTCCACAGGGAGGGCCTACAATGAGCAGTTCTTC.

This chain joins TRBV7-9 and TRBJ2-7, with D perhaps TRBD2 (6 bases). The V gene lost 3 bases and the J gene lost 6 bases, with 12 bases spanning the gap. Looked up from germline, CDR1 is SEHNR and CDR2 is FQNEAQ (reference sequence). The CDR3 has 13 residues. The CDR3 spells CASSFTGTLEQYF. The CDR3 DNA sequence: TGTGCCAGCAGCTTTACCGGGACTCTCGAGCAGTACTTC.

This clone was counted between two and nine times. The chain has TRBV11-2 and TRBJ2-7; 7 nucleotides agree with TRBD1. Germline CDR1 SGHAT, CDR2 FQNNGV. V shed 0 bases, J shed 2 bases, and the junction held 7 bases outside the gene matches. The CDR3 totals 16 residues. The DNA for the CDR3 is TGTGCCAGCAGCTTAGACGGGGACAGCGTACCCTACGAGCAGTACTTC. This gives the protein CASSLDGDSVPYEQYF.